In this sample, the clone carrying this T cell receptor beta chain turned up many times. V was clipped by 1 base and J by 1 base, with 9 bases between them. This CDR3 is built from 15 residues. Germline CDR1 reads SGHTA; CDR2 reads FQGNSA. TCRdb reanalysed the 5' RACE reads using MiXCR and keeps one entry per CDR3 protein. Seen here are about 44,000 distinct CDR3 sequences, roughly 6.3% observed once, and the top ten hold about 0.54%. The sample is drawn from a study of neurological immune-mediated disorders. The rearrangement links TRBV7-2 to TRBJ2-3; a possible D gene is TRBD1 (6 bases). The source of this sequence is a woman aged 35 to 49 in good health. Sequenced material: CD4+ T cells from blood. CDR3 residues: CASSLDRAGTDTQYF. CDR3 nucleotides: TGTGCCAGCAGCTTAGACAGGGCCGGCACAGATACGCAGTATTTT.